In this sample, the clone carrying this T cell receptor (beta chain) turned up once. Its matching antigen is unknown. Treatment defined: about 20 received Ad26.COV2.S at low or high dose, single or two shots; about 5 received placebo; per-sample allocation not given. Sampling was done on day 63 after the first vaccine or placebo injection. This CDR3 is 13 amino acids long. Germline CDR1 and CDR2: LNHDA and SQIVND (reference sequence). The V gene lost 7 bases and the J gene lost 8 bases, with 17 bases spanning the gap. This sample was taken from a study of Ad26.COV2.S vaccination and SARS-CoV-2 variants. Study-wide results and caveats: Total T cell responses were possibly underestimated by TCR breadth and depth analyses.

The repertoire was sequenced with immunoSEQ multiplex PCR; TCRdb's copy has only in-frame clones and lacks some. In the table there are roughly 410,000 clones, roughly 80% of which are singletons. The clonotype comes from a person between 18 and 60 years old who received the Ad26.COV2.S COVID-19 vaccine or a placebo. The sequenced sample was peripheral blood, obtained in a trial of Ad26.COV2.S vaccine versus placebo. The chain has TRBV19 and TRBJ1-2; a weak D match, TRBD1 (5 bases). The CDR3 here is CASIPPGRGGYTF. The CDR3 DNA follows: TGTGCCAGTATTCCGCCGGGACGGGGCGGCTACACCTTC.